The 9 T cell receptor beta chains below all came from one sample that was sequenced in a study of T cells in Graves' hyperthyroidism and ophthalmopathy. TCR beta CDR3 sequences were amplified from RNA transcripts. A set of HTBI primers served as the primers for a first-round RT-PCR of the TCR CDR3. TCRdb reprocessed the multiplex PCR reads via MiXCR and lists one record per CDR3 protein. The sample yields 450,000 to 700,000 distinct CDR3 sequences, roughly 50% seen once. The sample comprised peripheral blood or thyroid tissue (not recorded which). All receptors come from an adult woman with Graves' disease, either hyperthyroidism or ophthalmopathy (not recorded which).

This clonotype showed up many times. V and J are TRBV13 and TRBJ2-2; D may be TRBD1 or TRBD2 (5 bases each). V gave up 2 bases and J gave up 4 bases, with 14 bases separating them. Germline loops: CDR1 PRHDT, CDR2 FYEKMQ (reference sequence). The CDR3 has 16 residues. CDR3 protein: CASSLRDLKITGELFF. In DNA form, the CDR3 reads TGTGCCAGCAGCTTACGGGACCTAAAAATCACCGGGGAGCTGTTTTTT.

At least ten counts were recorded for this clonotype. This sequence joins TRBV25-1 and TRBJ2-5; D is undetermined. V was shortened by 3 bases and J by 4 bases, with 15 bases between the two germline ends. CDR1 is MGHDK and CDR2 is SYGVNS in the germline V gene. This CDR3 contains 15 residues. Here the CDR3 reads CASSDQSVLGETQYF. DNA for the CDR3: TGTGCCAGCAGTGACCAATCAGTCTTGGGAGAGACCCAGTACTTC.

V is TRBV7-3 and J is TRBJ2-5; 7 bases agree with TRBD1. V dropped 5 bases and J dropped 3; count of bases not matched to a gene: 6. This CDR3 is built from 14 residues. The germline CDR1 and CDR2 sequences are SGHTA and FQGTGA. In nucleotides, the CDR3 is TGTGCCAGCAGCCGGGGACAGACCGAAGAGACCCAGTACTTC. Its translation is CASSRGQTEETQYF.

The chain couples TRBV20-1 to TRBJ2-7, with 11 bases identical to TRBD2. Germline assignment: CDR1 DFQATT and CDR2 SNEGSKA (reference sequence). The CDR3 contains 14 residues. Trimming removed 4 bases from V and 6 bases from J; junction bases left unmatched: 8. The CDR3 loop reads CSATATSGTPEQYF. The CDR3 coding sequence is TGCAGTGCTACAGCGACTAGCGGGACGCCCGAGCAGTACTTC.

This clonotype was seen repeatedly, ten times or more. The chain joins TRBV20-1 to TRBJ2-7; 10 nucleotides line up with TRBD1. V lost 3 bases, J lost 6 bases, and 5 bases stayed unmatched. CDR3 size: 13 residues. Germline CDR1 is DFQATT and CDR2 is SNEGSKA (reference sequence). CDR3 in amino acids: CSASGTGEGEQYF. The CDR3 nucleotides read TGCAGTGCTAGTGGGACAGGGGAGGGCGAGCAGTACTTC.

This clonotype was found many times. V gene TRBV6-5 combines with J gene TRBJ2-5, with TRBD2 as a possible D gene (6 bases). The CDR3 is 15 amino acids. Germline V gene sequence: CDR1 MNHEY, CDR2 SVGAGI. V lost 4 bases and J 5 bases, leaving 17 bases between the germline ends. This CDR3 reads CASSFVGGGAETQYF. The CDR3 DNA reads TGTGCCAGCAGTTTCGTTGGGGGAGGTGCCGAGACCCAGTACTTC.

CDR3 amino acids: CSVEIVGTANTEAFF. The CDR3 DNA reads as TGCAGCGTTGAAATTGTCGGGACAGCGAACACTGAAGCTTTCTTT. This chain uses TRBV29-1 with TRBJ1-1; 7 bases line up with TRBD1. The ends lost 2 bases at V and 1 base at J; junction bases unmatched: 7. This CDR3 comprises 15 residues. Germline V gene lookup returns CDR1 SQVTM and CDR2 ANQGSEA. The variable domain in full, with the rest retrieved from reference TRBV29-1 and TRBJ1-1, is SAVISQKPSRDICQRGTSLTIQCQVDSQVTMMFWYRQQPGQSLTLIATANQGSEATYESGFVIDKFPISRPNLTFSTLTVSNMSPEDSSIYLCSVEIVGTANTEAFFGQGTRLTVV.

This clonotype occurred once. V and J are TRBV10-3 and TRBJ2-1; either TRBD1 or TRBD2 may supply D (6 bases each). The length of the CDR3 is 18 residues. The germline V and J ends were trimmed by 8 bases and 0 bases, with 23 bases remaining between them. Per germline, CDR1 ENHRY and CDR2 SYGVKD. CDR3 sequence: CAIGGLGKDSSSYNEQFF. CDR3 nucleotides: TGTGCCATCGGGGGGCTGGGAAAGGACTCGAGCTCCTACAATGAGCAGTTCTTC.

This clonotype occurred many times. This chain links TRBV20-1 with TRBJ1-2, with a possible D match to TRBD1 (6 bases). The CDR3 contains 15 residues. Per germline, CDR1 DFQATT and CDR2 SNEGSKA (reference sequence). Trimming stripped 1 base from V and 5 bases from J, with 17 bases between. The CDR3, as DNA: TGCAGTGCTAGAGCCATAGACAGGACCTTATATGGCTACACCTTC. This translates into CSARAIDRTLYGYTF.